This T cell receptor beta chain is from a study of cytomegalovirus exposure and HLA in healthy donors. About the study: Of approximately 400 genotyped donors, approximately 80% clustered with self-reported Caucasian donors. The study, taken as a whole, reports: By HLA locus, TCR association rates varied in a later analysis, with DRB1 showing the most and HLA-C the fewest. Earlier results showed most TCR beta V segments being productive about 87% or about 30% of the time. The study labeled 150 to 200 TCR beta chains cytomegalovirus-associated.

Remarks on this clone: The antigen is not known.

CDR1 is MGHRA, CDR2 YSYEKL, per germline. The CDR3 spans 15 residues. V lost 1 base and J 7 bases, leaving 11 bases between the germline ends. Primers included in the PCR were 60 Vbeta and 13 Jbeta primers. Only in-frame clones appear in the TCRdb table, and some are missing; sequencing was by immunoSEQ multiplex PCR. The sample shows roughly 150,000 clones, around 66% of them seen only once. The chain joins TRBV4-1 to TRBJ1-6; the D gene is possibly TRBD1 (6 bases). This TCR derives from a young woman in good health and CMV-seropositive. Specimen: PBMCs. The CDR3 spells CASSQVIRGNSPLHF. In DNA, the CDR3 is TGCGCCAGCAGCCAAGTCATCAGGGGAAATTCACCCCTCCACTTT.